The 15 T cell receptor beta chains presented below share a single source sample, sequenced in a study of CD8+ T cells in alopecia areata. cDNA serving as the sequencing template came from extracted, reverse transcribed RNA. The repertoire was sequenced with immunoSEQ multiplex PCR; TCRdb's copy has only in-frame clones and lacks some. The record shows more than 90,000 clones for this sample, with no singletons present. Sequencing was done on a sample of lesional skin. These receptors all come from a C3H/HeJ mouse with alopecia areata. The mouse strain carries the MHC haplotype H2-k.

About this clone: The listed TCRdb protein conflicts with the DNA translation at residue 14, and the protein shown is translated directly from the DNA. Any gene name here is a mouse gene name. The read gets to within 3 residues of the CDR3 end, and the germline J gene fills in the rest. The chain is built from TRBV13-3 and TRBJ1-6; weak D call: TRBD1 (6 bases). TRBJ1-6 is an ORF for which the function is uncertain. The CDR3 runs 17 residues. The germline V and J ends were trimmed by 1 base and 0 bases, with 11 bases remaining between them. Germline-derived CDR1 and CDR2 are NNHDY and SYVADS. CDR3 DNA (partial): TGTGCCAGCAGTGATAGGGCCAGGGGTTCCTATAATTCGCCC. Amino acid sequence: CASSDRARGSYNSP. The full CDR3 is CASSDRARGSYNSPLYF.

As for this clone: The gene names given are mouse names. The read ends 4 residues early relative to the CDR3; the germline J gene fills the gap. The rearrangement joins TRBV13-3 to TRBJ2-5; D is uncertain. Per germline, CDR1 NNHDY and CDR2 SYVADS. This CDR3 has 12 amino acids. The DNA read from the CDR3 is TGTGCCAGCAGTGAACAAACAGAC. Its translation is CASSEQTD. The entire CDR3 sequence reads CASSEQTDTQYF.

This clone was seen only a few times. Here the gene names and germline are mouse. The CDR3 end falls 4 residues outside the read, so it is completed with the germline J gene. This rearrangement joins TRBV13-3 to TRBJ2-2; TRBD1 might be the D (5 bases). The CDR3 sequence is 16 residues long. V was cut by 0 bases and J by 0 bases, with 9 bases left in between. The germline V gene encodes CDR1 NNHDY and CDR2 SYVADS. CDR3 residues: CASSDAQDPNTGQLYF. Partial CDR3 DNA: TGTGCCAGCAGTGATGCACAGGACCCAAACACCGGG.

In the case of this clone: Germline and genes: mouse. Read sequence stops 4 residues before the CDR3 end, and the germline J gene provides the missing end. This chain connects TRBV31 to TRBJ2-1; 10 nucleotides match TRBD2. This CDR3 is built from 15 residues. The trim removed 2 bases at V and 3 bases at J, leaving 4 bases unmatched. The germline V gene has CDR1 GKSSPN and CDR2 SITVG. The CDR3 sequence: CAWSSDWGAYAEQFF. The sequenced CDR3 bases are TGTGCCTGGAGTTCCGACTGGGGGGCCTATGCT.

Remarks on this clone: Gene names and germline match the mouse. With the read ending 4 residues before the CDR3 end, the germline J gene is used to fill in that end. This chain links TRBV17 with TRBJ2-4; 10 nucleotides line up with TRBD2. Losses at the gene ends were 3 bases for V and 2 bases for J; bases not matched to a gene: 8. CDR1 is MNHDT and CDR2 is YYDKIL in the germline V gene. This CDR3 is 17 amino acids long. The CDR3 sequence is CASSSAGGARNQNTLYF. CDR3 DNA (partial): TGTGCTAGCAGTAGTGCTGGGGGGGCGCGTAATCAAAAC.

As to this clone: Germline and genes here are mouse. The sequenced part of the CDR3 DNA is TGTGCTAGCGTCGGGACAAACTCCTAT. As protein: CASVGTNSY. The entire CDR3 is CASVGTNSYEQYF. The chain joins TRBV17 to TRBJ2-7; D is possibly TRBD1 (6 bases). The read ends 4 residues before the CDR3 terminus; that terminus is restored from the germline J gene. Trimming took off 8 bases at V and 0 bases at J, with 11 bases between the two ends. This CDR3 spans 13 amino acids. The germline CDR1 and CDR2 sequences are MNHDT and YYDKIL.

Remarks on this clone: The genes are named according to mouse. Coverage ceases 4 residues before the CDR3 finishes, and the germline J gene fills in the end. The chain recombines TRBV1 with TRBJ2-3, with D maybe TRBD1 (6 bases). The CDR3 runs 15 residues. CDR1 and CDR2 from the germline V gene are NSQYPW and LRSPGD (reference sequence). Trimming took off 1 base at V and 0 bases at J, with 8 bases between the two ends. The CDR3 is CTCSAGQDSAETLYF. The CDR3 bases that were read are TGCACCTGCAGTGCAGGACAGGATAGTGCAGAA.

This clone occurred a few times. The listed genes are named as in mouse. The read stops 4 residues short of the end of the CDR3; the missing end is completed from the germline J gene. This chain links TRBV17 with TRBJ2-5, with a tentative D call TRBD2 (6 bases). V lost 3 bases and J lost 1, with 11 bases in between. Germline lookup yields CDR1 MNHDT and CDR2 YYDKIL. The CDR3 totals 15 residues. This chain's CDR3 is CASSSGGAHQDTQYF. CDR3 DNA (partial): TGTGCTAGCAGTAGTGGGGGTGCACACCAAGAC.

This clone was picked up a small number of times. Genes and germline are mouse. This CDR3 is CASSDLDRGSDYTF. Partial CDR3 DNA: TGTGCCAGCAGTGACCTTGACAGGGGCTCC. The chain recombines TRBV13-3 with TRBJ1-2; 8 nucleotides agree with TRBD1. Read coverage stops 4 residues before the CDR3 terminus; the germline J gene supplies the remainder. The CDR3 has 14 amino acids. Losses at the gene ends were 2 bases for V and 4 bases for J; bases not matched to a gene: 4. The germline gives CDR1 NNHDY, CDR2 SYVADS.

Concerning this clone: These gene names are mouse names. The read finishes 4 residues shy of the CDR3 end, and the germline J gene is used to complete it. This chain links TRBV13-3 with TRBJ2-5; 7 bases agree with TRBD2. CDR1 is NNHDY, CDR2 SYVADS, per germline. CDR3 length: 15 residues. With 3 bases clipped from V and 3 bases from J, the junction kept 7 bases outside the gene matches. CDR3 DNA, as far as it was read: TGTGCCAGCAGTGCCTGGGGGAGACAGCAAGAC. Translated, it gives CASSAWGRQQD. The full CDR3 protein is CASSAWGRQQDTQYF.

Worth noting for this clone: Genes and germline are mouse. From the germline J gene comes the end of the CDR3, since the read stops 4 residues before it. Other DNA sequences within the sample encode an identical CDR3. The V gene is TRBV13-1, the J gene TRBJ2-4; no reliable D call. CDR3 length equals 14 residues. V was clipped by 2 bases and J by 0 bases, with 7 bases between them. Germline assignment: CDR1 NSHNY and CDR2 SYGAGN. CDR3 sequence: CASSESTSQNTLYF. The covered CDR3 bases are TGTGCCAGCAGTGAATCGACTAGTCAAAAC.

The table lists this clone with many counts. Gene names follow the mouse nomenclature. The CDR3 end falls 4 residues outside the read, so it is completed with the germline J gene. V usage is TRBV13-1 and J usage is TRBJ1-2; maybe TRBD1 (6 bases). V lost 0 bases and J 2 bases, leaving 8 bases between the germline ends. This CDR3 region has 14 residues. Germline V gene data show CDR1 as NSHNY and CDR2 as SYGAGN. CDR3 protein: CASSDAQGNSDYTF. Partial CDR3 DNA: TGTGCCAGCAGTGATGCCCAGGGGAACTCC.

This clone showed up just a few times. Any gene name here is a mouse gene name. The read halts 4 residues ahead of the CDR3 end, with the missing end drawn from the germline J gene. The V gene is TRBV19, the J gene TRBJ2-3; 10 bases align to TRBD2. Germline V gene lookup returns CDR1 FNHDT and CDR2 SITEND (reference sequence). The CDR3 totals 15 residues. Losses at the gene ends were 2 bases for V and 4 bases for J; bases not matched to a gene: 4. CDR3 loop: CASSIWGGITETLYF. CDR3 DNA, as far as it was read: TGTGCCAGCAGTATCTGGGGGGGCATTACAGAA.

This clone was seen a handful of times. Gene labels here are mouse ones. The read terminates 4 residues before the CDR3 end, so the remaining end is supplied by the germline J gene. The chain couples TRBV13-3 to TRBJ1-1; D ambiguous. CDR3 length: 11 amino acids. CDR1 and CDR2 from the germline V gene are NNHDY and SYVADS. The CDR3 here is CASSVTKEVFF. The CDR3 bases that were read are TGTGCCAGCAGCGTGACAAAA.

For this clone: Gene names are the mouse ones. From the germline J gene comes the end of the CDR3, since the read stops 4 residues before it. The chain joins TRBV16 to TRBJ1-2; possibly TRBD1 for D (6 bases). Germline V gene data show CDR1 as SGHSA and CDR2 as FRNQAP. This CDR3 has 15 residues. Trimming left V 5 bases short and J 0 bases short, with 13 bases between. The sequenced part of the CDR3 DNA is TGTGCAAGCAGCACCGGGGACAAAGCAAACTCC. It specifies CASSTGDKANS. The entire CDR3 is CASSTGDKANSDYTF.